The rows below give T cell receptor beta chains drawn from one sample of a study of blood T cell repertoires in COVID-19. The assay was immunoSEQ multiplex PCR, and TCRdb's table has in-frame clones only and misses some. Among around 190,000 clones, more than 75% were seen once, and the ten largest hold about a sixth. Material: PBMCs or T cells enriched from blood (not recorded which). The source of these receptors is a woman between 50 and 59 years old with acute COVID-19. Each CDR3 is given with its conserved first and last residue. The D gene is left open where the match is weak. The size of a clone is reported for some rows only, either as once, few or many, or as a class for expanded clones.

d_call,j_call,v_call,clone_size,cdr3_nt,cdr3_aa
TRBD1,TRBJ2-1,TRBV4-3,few,TGCGCCAGCAGCCAAGATGTGGACAGGGGTATTTACAATGAGCAGTTCTTC,CASSQDVDRGIYNEQFF
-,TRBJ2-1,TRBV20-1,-,TGCAGTGCTTACTACAATGAGCAGTTCTTC,CSAYYNEQFF
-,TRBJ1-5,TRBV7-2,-,TGTGCCAGCAGCAACTTAAACCGGCCCCAGCATTTT,CASSNLNRPQHF
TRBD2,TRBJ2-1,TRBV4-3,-,TGCGCCAGCAGCCAAGATTATACTAGCGGGTTCAATGAGCAGTTCTTC,CASSQDYTSGFNEQFF
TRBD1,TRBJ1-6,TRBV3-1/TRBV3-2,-,TGTGCCAGCAGCCAAACCAGGGGACAGCCCCTCCACTTT,CASSQTRGQPLHF
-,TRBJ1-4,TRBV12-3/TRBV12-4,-,TGTGCCAGCAGTTTATCAGAAAAACTGTTTTTT,CASSLSEKLFF
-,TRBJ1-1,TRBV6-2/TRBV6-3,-,TGTGCCAGCAGTTACTGGTCCGTAACGGACACTGAAGCTTTCTTT,CASSYWSVTDTEAFF
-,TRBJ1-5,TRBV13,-,TGTGCCAGCAGCTTAGGCCGAGGACAGCCCCAGCATTTT,CASSLGRGQPQHF
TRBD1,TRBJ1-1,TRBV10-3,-,TGTGCCATCAGGGGAGACAGGGGGCCCACTGAAGCTTTCTTT,CAIRGDRGPTEAFF
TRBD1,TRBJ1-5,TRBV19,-,TGTGCCAGTAGTCTCGGACAGGATCAGCCCCAGCATTTT,CASSLGQDQPQHF
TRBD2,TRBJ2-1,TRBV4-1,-,TGCGCCAGCAGCCAGGGTGACCTAGCGGGGGGGCTCGATGAGCAGTTCTTC,CASSQGDLAGGLDEQFF
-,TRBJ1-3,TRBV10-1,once,TGCGCCAGCAGTGGGACAGTCTCTGGAAACACCATATATTTT,CASSGTVSGNTIYF
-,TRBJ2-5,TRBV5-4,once,TGTGCCAGCAGCGGGGCTCTTGGGGAGACCCAGTACTTC,CASSGALGETQYF
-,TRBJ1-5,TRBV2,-,TGTGCCAGCAGACCCACTCCAGGTTCCCAATATCAGCCCCAGCATTTT,CASRPTPGSQYQPQHF
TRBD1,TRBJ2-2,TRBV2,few,TGTGCCGGACAGGGGCAGGGGACCGGGGAGCTGTTTTTT,CAGQGQGTGELFF
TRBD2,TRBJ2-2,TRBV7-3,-,TGTGCCAGCAGCTTAAGCGGGGGGAACACCGGGGAGCTGTTTTTT,CASSLSGGNTGELFF
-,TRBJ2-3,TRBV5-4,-,TGTGCCAGCAGCCCGCGGACAGATACGCAGTATTTT,CASSPRTDTQYF
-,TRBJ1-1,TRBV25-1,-,TGTGCCAGCAGTGATGGCGGGCCAGGCCTTATGGGCACTGAAGCTTTCTTT,CASSDGGPGLMGTEAFF
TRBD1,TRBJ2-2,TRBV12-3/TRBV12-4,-,TGTGCCAGCAGGCGACAGGGATCCGGGGAGCTGTTTTTT,CASRRQGSGELFF
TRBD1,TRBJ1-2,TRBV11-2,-,TGTGCCAGCAGCTTAGCAGCGACAGGGTACGGCTACACCTTC,CASSLAATGYGYTF
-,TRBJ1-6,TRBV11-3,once,TGTGCCAGCAGCTTACGAAGGGGCCGTTTTCCTTATAATTCACCCCTCCACTTT,CASSLRRGRFPYNSPLHF
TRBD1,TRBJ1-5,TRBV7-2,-,TGTGCCAGCAGCTTAGAAACAGGGGGGAGCAATCAGCCCCAGCATTTT,CASSLETGGSNQPQHF
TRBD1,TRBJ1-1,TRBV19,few,TGTGCCAGTAGACCTTTGAGCGACAGGGCCATGAACACTGAAGCTTTCTTT,CASRPLSDRAMNTEAFF
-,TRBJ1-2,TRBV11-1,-,TGTGCCAGCAGCTTAAGTGGGACAACCCTTGATGGCTACACCTTC,CASSLSGTTLDGYTF
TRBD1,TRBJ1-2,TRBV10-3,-,TGTGCCATCAGTGAAGGGACAGCCAACTATGGCTACACCTTC,CAISEGTANYGYTF
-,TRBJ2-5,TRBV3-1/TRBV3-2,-,TGTGCCAGCTCCGTCCAGGGCCAAGAGACCCAGTACTTC,CASSVQGQETQYF
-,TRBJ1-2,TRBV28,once,TGTGCCAGCAGTTTCCTCGGGTCTGCACGGTCTAACTATGGCTACACCTTC,CASSFLGSARSNYGYTF